This is a list of T cell receptor beta chains from one sample in a study of blood T cells in healthy people across ages. MiXCR, applied by TCRdb to the 5' RACE reads, yields one record per CDR3 protein. The sample consists of about 1.6 million distinct CDR3 sequences, about 35% of them appearing once. Material for sequencing was blood. These receptors were obtained from a woman aged 25 to 39 in good health. Both conserved end residues are part of each CDR3. The D gene is left open where the match is weak. Only part of the rows carry a size: once, few, many, or a class if the clone is expanded.

CDR3 length: 14; clone size: NA; J gene: TRBJ2-1; V gene: TRBV20-1; D gene: TRBD2; CDR3 protein: CSVIAGGFADEQFF; CDR3 DNA: TGCAGTGTCATCGCGGGGGGGTTTGCGGATGAGCAGTTCTTC
CDR3 length: 16; clone size: once; J gene: TRBJ1-5; V gene: TRBV2; D gene: NA; CDR3 protein: CASSEAPGGSNQPQHF; CDR3 DNA: TGTGCCAGCAGTGAAGCGCCGGGGGGGAGCAATCAGCCCCAGCATTTT
CDR3 length: 16; clone size: few; J gene: TRBJ1-1; V gene: TRBV6-6; D gene: NA; CDR3 protein: CASSYGAGAMNTEAFF; CDR3 DNA: TGTGCCAGCAGTTACGGGGCAGGGGCAATGAACACTGAAGCTTTCTTT
CDR3 length: 12; clone size: NA; J gene: TRBJ2-1; V gene: TRBV9; D gene: NA; CDR3 protein: CASSPSMVEQFF; CDR3 DNA: TGTGCCAGCAGCCCTTCCATGGTAGAGCAGTTCTTC
CDR3 length: 15; clone size: many; J gene: TRBJ2-7; V gene: TRBV29-1; D gene: TRBD1; CDR3 protein: CSVGDKGTVFYEQYF; CDR3 DNA: TGCAGCGTTGGGGACAAGGGGACAGTCTTCTACGAGCAGTACTTC
CDR3 length: 13; clone size: few; J gene: TRBJ1-1; V gene: TRBV6-1; D gene: TRBD1; CDR3 protein: CASHTGEGTEAFF; CDR3 DNA: TGTGCCAGCCATACAGGGGAGGGCACTGAAGCTTTCTTT
CDR3 length: 16; clone size: NA; J gene: TRBJ2-3; V gene: TRBV3-1; D gene: NA; CDR3 protein: CASSQSLAPITDTQYF; CDR3 DNA: TGTGCCAGCAGCCAATCCCTAGCGCCAATCACAGATACGCAGTATTTT
CDR3 length: 18; clone size: few; J gene: TRBJ2-7; V gene: TRBV10-3; D gene: TRBD2; CDR3 protein: CAISEWGLAGANPYEQYF; CDR3 DNA: TGTGCCATCAGTGAGTGGGGACTAGCGGGAGCCAACCCGTACGAGCAGTACTTC
CDR3 length: 16; clone size: once; J gene: TRBJ2-3; V gene: TRBV3-1; D gene: NA; CDR3 protein: CASSDPRTSLPDTQYF; CDR3 DNA: TGTGCCAGCAGCGACCCGCGGACCAGCCTCCCAGATACGCAGTATTTT
CDR3 length: 13; clone size: few; J gene: TRBJ2-7; V gene: TRBV20-1; D gene: NA; CDR3 protein: CSATDGSSYEQYF; CDR3 DNA: TGCAGTGCTACCGACGGCAGCTCCTACGAGCAGTACTTC
CDR3 length: 12; clone size: few; J gene: TRBJ1-2; V gene: TRBV20-1; D gene: NA; CDR3 protein: CSARGDRYGYTF; CDR3 DNA: TGCAGTGCTAGGGGGGATCGTTATGGCTACACCTTC